This T cell receptor (beta chain) derives from a study of PD-1 blockade in classical Hodgkin lymphoma. Overall study context: With a 2-week interval, patients received intravenous nivolumab at 3 mg/kg.

Notes on the study in general: Prior therapy or disease activity may underlie the repertoire differences, whose causes remain undefined.

The patients all showed relapse after autologous stem cell transplantation, while their brentuximab vedotin exposure varied. This clone has a single count. What it binds is not known. TCRdb's copy holds only in-frame clones and misses some; the assay was immunoSEQ multiplex PCR. Of about 58,000 clones in the sample, around 90% were seen once. The CDR3 loop spans 14 amino acids. Trimming stripped 2 bases from V and 6 bases from J, with 13 bases between. In germline, CDR1 is MDHEN, CDR2 SYDVKM. The sequence was obtained from a human donor with classical Hodgkin lymphoma. The chain links TRBV28 to TRBJ1-1; no clear D gene. The sequenced sample was peripheral blood mononuclear cells (PBMCs), obtained before the second cycle of nivolumab. DNA for the CDR3: TGTGCCAGCAGTTTACCCGATGAGATCTCTGAAGCTTTCTTT. Translated, it gives CASSLPDEISEAFF. The full variable domain, completed using reference TRBV28 and TRBJ1-1, is DVKVTQSSRYLVKRTGEKVFLECVQDMDHENMFWYRQDPGLGLRLIYFSYDVKMKEKGDIPEGYSVSREKKERFSLILESASTNQTSMYLCASSLPDEISEAFFGQGTRLTVV.